A single sample gave rise to the 5 T cell receptor beta chains below, sequenced in a study of CD8+ T cells in alopecia areata. cDNA prepared by RNA extraction and subsequent reverse transcription served as the template for sequencing. Only in-frame clones appear in the TCRdb table, and some are missing; sequencing was by immunoSEQ multiplex PCR. This sample has 150,000 or so clones, with about 60% found just once. The input for sequencing was CD4+ T cells sorted from blood, taken at week 0. Source of these receptors: a human donor with alopecia areata.

The rearrangement links TRBV30 to TRBJ2-7; D tentatively reads TRBD1 or TRBD2 (5 bases each). This CDR3 has 12 residues. Between the trimmed V and J ends, which lost 3 bases and 5 bases, there was a span of 11 bases. The germline CDR1 and CDR2 sequences are GTSNPN and SVGIG (reference sequence). The CDR3 spells CAWSPGADEQYF. In DNA form, the CDR3 reads TGTGCCTGGAGCCCCGGGGCGGACGAGCAGTACTTC.

The chain is built from TRBV7-2 and TRBJ2-3, with 7 nucleotides matching TRBD2. The V segment lost 6 bases and the J segment 5 bases; nucleotides outside the gene matches: 2. The CDR3 runs 12 residues. The germline gives CDR1 SGHTA, CDR2 FQGNSA. DNA of the CDR3: TGTGCCAGCAGACCTAGCGGAGATACGCAGTATTTT. Translated: CASRPSGDTQYF.

The chain employs TRBV29-1 and TRBJ1-1, with D uncertain. The length of the CDR3 is 12 residues. Trimming took off 6 bases at V and 1 base at J, with 9 bases between the two ends. Germline V gene lookup returns CDR1 SQVTM and CDR2 ANQGSEA. The CDR3 coding sequence is TGCAGCGTATCAGCTTCGAACACTGAAGCTTTCTTT. Translation gives CSVSASNTEAFF.

V gene TRBV7-2 combines with J gene TRBJ2-7, with 9 bases fitting TRBD1. After removal of 4 bases from V and 7 bases from J, the junction contained 5 bases not matched to a gene. The V gene's germline CDR1 is SGHTA and CDR2 FQGNSA. The CDR3 sequence is 13 residues long. This CDR3 reads CASSSGQGLEQYF. Written as DNA, the CDR3 is TGTGCCAGCAGCTCCGGACAGGGGCTGGAGCAGTACTTC.

This sequence joins TRBV29-1 and TRBJ2-3; D gene unclear. The CDR3 is made up of 16 amino acids. The V and J ends lost 0 bases and 0 bases respectively, with 13 bases between them. The germline gives CDR1 SQVTM, CDR2 ANQGSEA. The CDR3 bases are TGCAGCGTTGAAGATGAGGCTTCCAGGAGCACAGATACGCAGTATTTT. As protein: CSVEDEASRSTDTQYF.